The clone carrying this T cell receptor beta chain came up many times. The antigen is not known. Study observations and caveats: Tumor memory CD4+ T cell TCR gene usage was found to cluster with blood and lymph node memory CD4+ cells and with lymph node naive CD4+ cells. Whole repertoires were not studied in the larger cohort, only one V-J beta rearrangement.

This CDR3 has 13 residues. V gave up 0 bases and J gave up 5 bases, with 8 bases separating them. From germline, CDR1 is SGHVS and CDR2 FQNEAQ. TCRdb reprocessed the 5' RACE reads via MiXCR and lists one record per CDR3 protein. The data show tens of thousands of distinct CDR3 sequences, 17% seen once. The TCR sequence derives from a female donor with breast cancer. J is TRBJ2-7 and V is TRBV7-8; the D is unclear. Material for sequencing was naive CD4+ T cells sorted from blood. The subset was: naive CD4+ T cells, CD4+CD45RA+CD25-. In nucleotides, the CDR3 is TGTGCCAGCAGCTTAGCGCTTAACCACGAGCAGTACTTC. Translating gives CASSLALNHEQYF.